These 10 T cell receptor beta chains came from one sample sequenced in a study of CD8+ T cells in alopecia areata. RNA was isolated and reverse transcribed to cDNA, the sequencing template. Profiling relied on immunoSEQ multiplex PCR, and the TCRdb table lists in-frame clones only, not all of them. Of under 150,000 clones listed, roughly three fifths are singletons. Sample treatment: oral pan-JAK inhibitor, 5-10 mg twice daily. Sequences were derived from CD4+ T cells sorted from blood, sampled at week 24, from a patient treated with tofacitinib. These receptors all stem from a human donor with alopecia areata.

This clone was recorded many times. The chain carries TRBV4-2 and TRBJ1-1; D perhaps matches TRBD1 (6 bases). The CDR3 is made up of 13 amino acids. V shed 0 bases and J shed 11 bases, with 13 bases lying between them. CDR1 and CDR2 (germline): LGHNA, YNFKEQ. In nucleotides, the CDR3 is TGTGCCAGCAGCCAAGATGCGTCAGGGGCCGCTTTCTTT. Amino acids: CASSQDASGAAFF.

Of note for this clone: Other nucleotide sequences in the sample specify the same CDR3. This chain links TRBV4-2 with TRBJ1-2, with no clear D. Trimming pared 3 bases from V and 3 bases from J, leaving 8 bases between. CDR3 length equals 13 residues. Germline-derived CDR1 and CDR2 are LGHNA and YNFKEQ. CDR3 DNA: TGTGCCAGCAGCCAGGGGAGCGACTATGGCTACACCTTC. It is translated as CASSQGSDYGYTF.

This clone was counted only a few times. The chain uses TRBV9 and TRBJ2-7; D gene uncertain. The CDR3 is 12 residues long. CDR1 is SGDLS and CDR2 is YYNGEE in the germline V gene. V dropped 4 bases and J dropped 6 bases, with 11 bases sitting between them. CDR3 in amino acids: CASSPSFVEQYF. For the CDR3, the DNA is TGTGCCAGCAGCCCCTCCTTCGTCGAGCAGTACTTC.

This chain links TRBV7-2 with TRBJ2-7; 10 nucleotides line up with TRBD1. The CDR3 has 14 residues. The V gene's germline CDR1 is SGHTA and CDR2 FQGNSA. Trimming removed 0 bases from V and 10 bases from J; junction bases left unmatched: 6. CDR3 sequence (DNA): TGTGCCAGCAGCTTAGCGGGCGGGACAGGGGTACAGTACTTC. Translating gives CASSLAGGTGVQYF. Supplemented by reference TRBV7-2 and TRBJ2-7, the full variable domain reads GAGVSQSPSNKVTEKGKDVELRCDPISGHTALYWYRQSLGQGLEFLIYFQGNSAPDKSGLPSDRFSAERTGGSVSTLTIQRTQQEDSAVYLCASSLAGGTGVQYFGPGTRLTVT.

This clone was seen only a few times. J is TRBJ1-4 and V is TRBV2, with TRBD1 matching 7 bases. The CDR3 is made up of 17 amino acids. Germline loops: CDR1 SNHLY, CDR2 FYNNEI. After removal of 8 bases from V and 0 bases from J, the junction contained 12 bases not matched to a gene. This CDR3 reads CASSPPGGTATNEKLFF. CDR3 nucleotide sequence: TGTGCCAGCTCACCGCCGGGAGGGACAGCAACTAATGAAAAACTGTTTTTT. Together with reference TRBV2 and TRBJ1-4, the CDR3 gives the full variable domain: EPEVTQTPSHQVTQMGQEVILRCVPISNHLYFYWYRQILGQKVEFLVSFYNNEISEKSEIFDDQFSVERPDGSNFTLKIRSTKLEDSAMYFCASSPPGGTATNEKLFFGSGTQLSVL.

This clone was counted between two and nine times. The J gene is TRBJ1-1, the V gene TRBV4-1, with a weak D call TRBD1 (5 bases). V was clipped by 4 bases and J by 3 bases, with 12 bases between them. In germline, CDR1 is MGHRA, CDR2 YSYEKL. CDR3 length: 14 amino acids. Here the CDR3 reads CASSLGRGYTEAFF. In DNA form, the CDR3 reads TGCGCCAGCAGCCTCGGGCGGGGGTACACTGAAGCTTTCTTT.

The rearrangement joins TRBV13 to TRBJ2-3, with D possibly called TRBD1 or TRBD2 (5 bases each). The CDR3 extends over 15 amino acids. Germline-derived CDR1 and CDR2 are PRHDT and FYEKMQ (reference sequence). Trimming removed 4 bases at V and 5 bases at J, with 16 bases between. CDR3 coding DNA: TGTGCCAGCAGCTCCCAAGGGGACCGGGGAGATACGCAGTATTTT. It encodes CASSSQGDRGDTQYF.

CDR3 loop: CASSSGSGGPYYNEQFF. The CDR3, as DNA: TGTGCCAGCAGTTCAGGGAGCGGGGGGCCCTACTACAATGAGCAGTTCTTC. V gene TRBV25-1 combines with J gene TRBJ2-1; 9 bases fit TRBD2. The CDR3 sequence is 17 residues long. V was pared by 5 bases and J by 3 bases, with 11 bases of the junction left unmatched. CDR1 and CDR2 (germline): MGHDK, SYGVNS.

V usage is TRBV19 and J usage is TRBJ2-5; 13 nucleotides line up with TRBD2. The CDR3 length is 16 residues. CDR1 and CDR2 from the germline V gene are LNHDA and SQIVND (reference sequence). The V segment lost 3 bases and the J segment 2 bases; nucleotides outside the gene matches: 3. The DNA of the CDR3 is TGTGCCAGTAGTATCCAGGGACTAGCGGGGCAAGAGACCCAGTACTTC. It is translated as CASSIQGLAGQETQYF.

This clone was seen only a few times. CDR3 amino acids: CAWGGLPRPQHF. CDR3 in DNA: TGTGCCTGGGGGGGGTTACCCCGGCCCCAGCATTTT. The chain is built from TRBV30 and TRBJ1-5, with D perhaps TRBD1 (5 bases). Germline V gives CDR1 GTSNPN, CDR2 SVGIG (reference sequence). The CDR3 has 12 amino acids. Trimming took off 5 bases at V and 9 bases at J, with 14 bases between the two ends.